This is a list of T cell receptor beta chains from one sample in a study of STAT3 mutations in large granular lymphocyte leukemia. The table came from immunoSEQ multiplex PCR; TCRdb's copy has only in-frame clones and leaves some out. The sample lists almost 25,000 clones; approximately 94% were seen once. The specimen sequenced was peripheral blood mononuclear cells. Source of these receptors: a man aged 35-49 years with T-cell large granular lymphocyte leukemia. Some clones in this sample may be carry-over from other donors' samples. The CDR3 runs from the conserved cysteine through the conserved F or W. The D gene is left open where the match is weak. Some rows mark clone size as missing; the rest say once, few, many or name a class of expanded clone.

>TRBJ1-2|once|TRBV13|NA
TGTGCCAGCAGCTTAGGGATTTATGGCTACACCTTC
CASSLGIYGYTF
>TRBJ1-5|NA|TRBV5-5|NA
TGTGCCAGCAGCTTGAGAGGGGGGACGGATCAGCCCCAGCATTTT
CASSLRGGTDQPQHF
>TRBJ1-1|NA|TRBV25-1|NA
TGTGCCAGCGTAAGGGGTTTCGGGCTGGACACTGAAGCTTTCTTT
CASVRGFGLDTEAFF
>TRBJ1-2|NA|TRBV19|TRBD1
TGTGCCAGTAGTGCCGGACAGGGCTATGGCTACACCTTC
CASSAGQGYGYTF
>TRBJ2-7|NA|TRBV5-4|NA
TGTGCCAGCAGCTTGTCTCACGAGCAGTACTTC
CASSLSHEQYF
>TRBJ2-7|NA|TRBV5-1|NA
TGCGCCAGCAGCTTGGACTTCTACGAGCAGTACTTC
CASSLDFYEQYF
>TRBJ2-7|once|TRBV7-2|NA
TGTGCCAGCAGCTTAGGGGCGACGAGTCACAACGAGCAGTACTTC
CASSLGATSHNEQYF
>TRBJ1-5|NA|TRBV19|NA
TGTGCCAGTAGTATAGCAGGAGATCAGCCCCAGCATTTT
CASSIAGDQPQHF
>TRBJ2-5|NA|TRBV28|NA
TGTGCCAGCAGTCTTCATACCGGGACGGTACAAGAGACCCAGTACTTC
CASSLHTGTVQETQYF
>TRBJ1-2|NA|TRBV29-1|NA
TGCAGCGTTGAGGACACTAACTATGGCTACACCTTC
CSVEDTNYGYTF
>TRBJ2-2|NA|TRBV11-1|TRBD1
TGTGCCAGCAGCCCCGGGACAGACGGGGAGCTGTTTTTT
CASSPGTDGELFF
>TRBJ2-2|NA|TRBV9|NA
TGTGCCAGCAGCGTCACAGGTGGAGACACCGGGGAGCTGTTTTTT
CASSVTGGDTGELFF
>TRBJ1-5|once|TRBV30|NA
TGTGCCTGGAATATGGGGGGTGGAAATCAGCCCCAGCATTTT
CAWNMGGGNQPQHF
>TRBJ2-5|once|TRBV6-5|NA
TGTGCCAGCAGTTACTCGGGTCTACAATACCAAGAGACCCAGTACTTC
CASSYSGLQYQETQYF
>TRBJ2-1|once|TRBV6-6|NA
TGTGCCAGCAGTTACTCGAGGCAGCCTACCTACAATGAGCAGTTCTTC
CASSYSRQPTYNEQFF
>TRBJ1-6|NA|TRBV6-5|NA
TGTGCCAGCAGAAGCCGGGGGGATAATTCACCCCTCCACTTT
CASRSRGDNSPLHF
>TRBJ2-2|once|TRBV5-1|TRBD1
TGCGCCAGCAGCTCCGGGACAGGGTGGGACACCGGGGAGCTGTTTTTT
CASSSGTGWDTGELFF
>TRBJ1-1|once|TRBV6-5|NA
TGTGCCAGCAGTTACGGACCCCAGTGGGGGCCTGAAGCTTTCTTT
CASSYGPQWGPEAFF